This T cell receptor (beta chain) was documented in a study of identical twins. Findings and caveats of the study: Researchers reported weaker excess twin sharing in beta out-of-frame sequences. Memory repertoires lacked the insertion deficit that abundant cord blood beta clonotypes showed.

A remark on this clonotype: Its antigen remains unidentified.

One entry per CDR3 protein results from TCRdb running MiXCR on the 5' RACE reads. The data contain hundreds of thousands of distinct CDR3 sequences, roughly 6% of them singletons. Germline V gene sequence: CDR1 SGHAT, CDR2 FQNNGV. This CDR3 is built from 15 residues. V was cut by 5 bases and J by 4 bases, with 17 bases left in between. This receptor was obtained from a man aged 18 to 29 in good health. The sample taken for sequencing was naive T cells sorted from blood. J is TRBJ2-5 and V is TRBV11-2, with D possibly being TRBD2 (5 bases). The CDR3 region has the DNA TGTGCCAGCAGCCCCGGGGAGTATTCATCAGAGACCCAGTACTTC. Amino acid sequence: CASSPGEYSSETQYF.